This T cell receptor beta chain was sequenced in a study of technical replicates of blood from a few donors (dated by TCRdb to 2016 to 2017). The protocol used for the library was the immunoSEQ multiplex PCR assay. TCRdb obtained this table from immuneACCESS and retained in-frame rearrangements with V and J assigned. These tables miss some clones; where compared with another copy, unresolved V genes account for less than half of the shortfall, and the remainder is unexplained. This sample is represented by 67,000 or so clones; less than 97% of them were singletons. Approximately 0.22% of the sample belongs to the ten largest clones. On this clone itself: The clone's antigen remains unknown. No clone much larger than this one lies a single base away; base qualities are absent.

V is trimmed back by 7 bases and J by 9 bases, and the junction contains 10 bases that no gene match accounts for. Reading from cysteine to phenylalanine, the CDR3 counts 14 amino acids. Just CDR3 DNA is preserved here, 42 bases in frame from base 1. From the germline V gene, CDR1 is SNHLY and CDR2 is FYNNEI. The sequence is built from TRBV2 and TRBJ2-4; 9 central nucleotides agree with TRBD2. The clonotype comes from a human donor in good health. Sequencing was done on a sample of T cells isolated from PBMCs. The nucleotide sequence reads as follows: TGTGCCAGCATACCGGGGACTAGCAGGAGCATTCAGTACTTC. Its amino acids are CASIPGTSRSIQYF.